This T cell receptor (beta chain) stems from a study of T cell repertoires in cytomegalovirus infection. Concerning this clonotype: As yet, its antigen is unknown.

TCRdb redid the calling of the reads with MiXCR, one entry per CDR3 protein. The data hold around 550,000 distinct CDR3 sequences, with less than 30% observed a single time. Germline-derived CDR1 and CDR2 are MGHRA and YSYEKL. V shed 0 bases and J 3 bases; nucleotides not matched to a gene: 3. This CDR3 is 16 amino acids long. Whole-study results and caveats: The study identified carriers of CMV plus the relevant HLA from cumulative public TCR beta family frequency.

This sequence originates from a human donor in good health (CMV status not recorded). Some clones in this sample may be carry-over from other donors' samples. Input material: PBMCs. The chain combines TRBV4-1 with TRBJ2-5; 11 nucleotides line up with TRBD2. CDR3 sequence reads: CASSQDLAGGKETQYF. The CDR3 region has the DNA TGCGCCAGCAGCCAAGACCTAGCGGGAGGAAAAGAGACCCAGTACTTC.